The 30 T cell receptor beta chains below were found in one sample sequenced in a study of blood T cell repertoires in COVID-19. Using immunoSEQ multiplex PCR, the repertoire was profiled, and TCRdb retains in-frame clones only, with some absent. Of some 110,000 clones listed, roughly 87% are singletons. Specimen: peripheral blood. These receptors all come from a man aged 50-59 years with acute or convalescent COVID-19.

This chain connects TRBV13 to TRBJ2-1; 7 nucleotides line up with TRBD2. The CDR3 has 14 amino acids. CDR1 PRHDT and CDR2 FYEKMQ come from the germline V gene (reference sequence). After removal of 5 bases from V and 6 bases from J, the junction contained 7 bases not matched to a gene. The DNA of the CDR3 is TGTGCCAGCAGCCATCGACTAGCACCCAATGAGCAGTTCTTC. Translation: CASSHRLAPNEQFF.

The CDR3 DNA sequence: TGTGCCAGCAGCTCCAGAGCAGGTTTTAATTCACCCCTCCACTTT. It codes for CASSSRAGFNSPLHF. The chain links TRBV7-3 to TRBJ1-6; D not certain. CDR1 is SGHTA and CDR2 is FQGTGA in the germline V gene. The CDR3 spans 15 residues. Trimming removed 4 bases at V and 6 bases at J, with 13 bases between.

This chain joins TRBV7-3 and TRBJ2-1; possible D gene TRBD1, 6 bases. The CDR3 totals 14 residues. The V end lost 1 base, the J end lost 3 bases, and 7 bases lay between the germline ends. Germline V CDR1 and CDR2: SGHTA, FQGTGA. CDR3 amino acids: CASSLNRDYNEQFF. CDR3 nucleotide sequence: TGTGCCAGCAGCTTAAACAGGGACTACAATGAGCAGTTCTTC.

The gene calls are TRBV12-3 or TRBV12-4 and TRBJ2-1; D unclear. There are 13 residues in the CDR3. Trimming stripped 8 bases from V and 4 bases from J, with 12 bases between. CDR3 in DNA: TGTGCCAGCCGAGGCGGTGGGTACAATGAGCAGTTCTTC. It translates to CASRGGGYNEQFF.

This clone has a single count. The gene calls are TRBV18 and TRBJ2-1, with 11 bases matching TRBD2. The germline gives CDR1 KGHSH, CDR2 LQKENI. With V trimmed by 4 bases and J by 4 bases, 6 bases remained unmatched. The CDR3 is 16 amino acids. The CDR3 region has the DNA TGTGCCAGCTCACTCCGGACTAGCGGGCCTTACAATGAGCAGTTCTTC. Translation gives CASSLRTSGPYNEQFF.

This clone was seen a single time. The rearrangement uses TRBV27 and TRBJ2-1, with 10 bases lining up with TRBD2. The V and J ends lost 6 bases and 8 bases, in that order; junction bases with no gene match: 13. The CDR3 extends over 16 amino acids. CDR1 and CDR2 (germline): MNHEY, SMNVEV (reference sequence). The CDR3 is CASSHNKRGGRDEQFF. The CDR3 DNA sequence: TGTGCCAGCAGCCATAATAAGCGGGGGGGCCGCGATGAGCAGTTCTTC.

The chain has TRBV27 and TRBJ1-4; D gene ambiguous. This CDR3 comprises 15 residues. In germline, CDR1 is MNHEY, CDR2 SMNVEV (reference sequence). V was shortened by 2 bases and J by 6 bases, with 13 bases between the two germline ends. CDR3 amino acids: CASSLMSLSHEKLFF. The CDR3 DNA reads TGTGCCAGCAGTTTAATGAGCCTCTCTCATGAAAAACTGTTTTTT.

Comments on this clone: The sample has other DNA sequences that encode this CDR3 too. This chain joins TRBV24-1 and TRBJ2-1; TRBD1 might be the D (5 bases). Trimming left V 5 bases short and J 1 base short, with 5 bases between. The CDR3 is 13 amino acids. Germline V gene data show CDR1 as KGHDR and CDR2 as SFDVKD. Written as DNA, the CDR3 is TGTGCCACCAGTGCAGGGTCCTACAATGAGCAGTTCTTC. Residues: CATSAGSYNEQFF.

The chain carries TRBV12-2 and TRBJ2-7; the table calls TRBD2, which could not be checked here. TRBV12-2 is annotated as a pseudogene. The CDR3 is 14 residues long. CDR3 nucleotides: TGTGCAAGTCGCTTATTAGCGGCCGCCTACGAGCAGTACTTC. Encoded protein: CASRLLAAAYEQYF.

J is TRBJ2-3 and V is TRBV6-5, with no clear D. This CDR3 is 13 amino acids long. The germline CDR1 and CDR2 sequences are MNHEY and SVGAGI. V was shortened by 11 bases and J by 3 bases, with 15 bases between the two germline ends. CDR3 sequence: CAVGDSLTDTQYF. The CDR3 DNA reads as TGTGCCGTAGGTGACTCGTTAACAGATACGCAGTATTTT.

The chain uses TRBV10-3 and TRBJ1-5; no clear D gene. CDR1 and CDR2 (germline): ENHRY, SYGVKD. Trimming removed 8 bases at V and 5 bases at J, with 19 bases between. The length of the CDR3 is 15 residues. CDR3: CAIALTPSPDQPQHF. In DNA, the CDR3 is TGTGCCATCGCCCTGACACCGAGCCCCGATCAGCCCCAGCATTTT.

The chain has TRBV21-1 and TRBJ2-7; the listed D gene, TRBD1, was not tested against the DNA. TRBV21-1 is assigned pseudogene status. The CDR3 is 13 residues long. The CDR3 coding sequence is TGTGCCAGCAACGACAGGGCTCGCTACGAGCAGTACTTC. It translates to CASNDRARYEQYF.

The V call is TRBV5-1, the J call TRBJ2-1; 9 bases are a match to TRBD1. The CDR3 consists of 15 residues. Germline V gene lookup returns CDR1 SGHRS and CDR2 YFSETQ. The trim removed 4 bases at V and 4 bases at J, leaving 6 bases unmatched. The CDR3 loop is CASSTGQGPYNEQFF. CDR3 DNA: TGCGCCAGCAGCACGGGACAGGGACCATACAATGAGCAGTTCTTC.

This clone was seen just once. The chain employs TRBV3-1 (or the pseudogene TRBV3-2) and TRBJ1-1, with 8 bases lining up with TRBD1. Germline CDR1 is LGHDT and CDR2 is YNNKEL (reference sequence). Trimming took 0 bases from V and 1 from J; bases not matched to a gene: 7. This CDR3 is 17 amino acids long. The CDR3 region is CASSQEDRGHPNTEAFF. In DNA, the CDR3 is TGTGCCAGCAGCCAAGAAGACAGGGGACATCCGAACACTGAAGCTTTCTTT.

The chain couples TRBV15 to TRBJ2-7; TRBD2 is a possible D gene (5 bases). Deletions cut 3 bases from V and 2 bases from J, with 14 bases between. The CDR3 runs to 15 residues. Germline V gene lookup returns CDR1 LNHNV and CDR2 YYDKDF (reference sequence). The CDR3 nucleotides are TGTGCCACCAGCAGCGCTAGACTCGGGACCTACGAGCAGTACTTC. Amino acid sequence: CATSSARLGTYEQYF.

The chain combines TRBV5-1 with TRBJ2-6; 11 positions agree with TRBD1. V trimming: 5 bases; J trimming: 13 bases; junction bases outside the gene matches: 8. The CDR3 has 14 residues. Germline loops: CDR1 SGHRS, CDR2 YFSETQ. The CDR3 DNA reads TGCGCCAGCAGAGCAGCCGGGACAGGGGGAGTCCTGACTTTC. It codes for CASRAAGTGGVLTF.

V usage is TRBV4-1 and J usage is TRBJ2-2; 7 positions agree with TRBD1. The CDR3 covers 17 residues. From germline, CDR1 is MGHRA and CDR2 YSYEKL. After removal of 0 bases from V and 0 bases from J, the junction contained 4 bases not matched to a gene. The CDR3 here is CASSQDSDRANTGELFF. The CDR3 nucleotides read TGCGCCAGCAGCCAAGATAGTGACAGGGCGAACACCGGGGAGCTGTTTTTT.

Turning to this clone: In the same sample, other DNA sequences code for this CDR3. The chain has TRBV3-1 (or the pseudogene TRBV3-2) and TRBJ2-2, with TRBD2 identical over 10 bases. Germline V gene sequence: CDR1 LGHDT, CDR2 YNNKEL (reference sequence). The CDR3 length is 13 residues. J gave up 6 bases and V 8 bases, and 3 bases lay outside the gene matches. The DNA for the CDR3 is TGTGCCAGCGGAGCGGGGGGGCCCGGGGAGCTGTTTTTT. The encoded protein is CASGAGGPGELFF.

The chain employs TRBV6-2 or TRBV6-3 and TRBJ2-1; 8 positions match TRBD2. The germline gives CDR1 MNHEY, CDR2 SVGEGT. The CDR3 has 16 amino acids. V trimming: 5 bases; J trimming: 4 bases; junction bases outside the gene matches: 10. The CDR3 region has the DNA TGTGCCAGCAGTGCCCGGGGGGGAATAGGGTACAATGAGCAGTTCTTC. Protein: CASSARGGIGYNEQFF.

The chain combines TRBV7-3 with TRBJ2-3; tentatively, D is TRBD2 (5 bases). The CDR3 has 15 residues. In germline, CDR1 is SGHTA, CDR2 FQGTGA. The V end was cut by 6 bases, the J end by 6 bases, with 19 bases between. CDR3 sequence (DNA): TGTGCCAGCAGTTTTGCGGGCATGGCCCTTGATACGCAGTATTTT. Residues: CASSFAGMALDTQYF.

The chain couples TRBV11-3 to TRBJ1-1; D call uncertain. The germline V and J ends were trimmed by 2 bases and 6 bases, with 13 bases remaining between them. CDR1 SGHNT and CDR2 YENEEA come from the germline V gene. CDR3 length equals 14 residues. The CDR3 bases are TGTGCCAGCAGCTTATCGCAGGTTAAGGCTGAAGCTTTCTTT. Its protein product is CASSLSQVKAEAFF.

This chain links TRBV6-5 with TRBJ2-7, with D possibly being TRBD2 (6 bases). The V gene's germline CDR1 is MNHEY and CDR2 SVGAGI. V lost 4 bases and J lost 2, with 12 bases in between. CDR3 length: 14 amino acids. CDR3 amino acids: CASSSRGEAYEQYF. DNA for the CDR3: TGTGCCAGCAGTTCCCGCGGGGAGGCCTACGAGCAGTACTTC.

This sequence joins TRBV6-1 and TRBJ2-2; 9 bases match TRBD2. Germline V gene sequence: CDR1 MNHNS, CDR2 SASEGT. This CDR3 is built from 17 residues. J was trimmed by 4 bases and V by 4 bases; bases with no gene match: 10. This CDR3 is CASSAEVAGVGTGELFF. CDR3 DNA sequence: TGTGCCAGCAGTGCTGAAGTAGCGGGAGTTGGCACCGGGGAGCTGTTTTTT.

The rearrangement uses TRBV15 and TRBJ1-2; no clear D. CDR1 LNHNV and CDR2 YYDKDF come from the germline V gene (reference sequence). Trimming took 0 bases from V and 4 from J, leaving 3 bases between them. CDR3 size: 12 residues. CDR3 coding DNA: TGTGCCACCAGCAGAGACAGCTATGGCTACACCTTC. Translating it yields CATSRDSYGYTF.

This chain uses TRBV28 with TRBJ2-1, with D maybe TRBD1 (6 bases). This CDR3 is built from 13 residues. Trimming took 5 bases from V and 7 from J, leaving 12 bases between them. Per germline, CDR1 MDHEN and CDR2 SYDVKM. Written as DNA, the CDR3 is TGTGCCAGCAGTCCAGGACAGCAGAATGAGCAGTTCTTC. As protein: CASSPGQQNEQFF.

The CDR3 is CASRSSGLGTNNEQFF. The CDR3 bases are TGTGCCAGCAGGTCGTCGGGTCTCGGGACAAACAATGAGCAGTTCTTC. V is TRBV7-3 and J is TRBJ2-1; D is perhaps TRBD1 (6 bases). The germline V gene encodes CDR1 SGHTA and CDR2 FQGTGA. The length of the CDR3 is 16 residues. V lost 6 bases and J lost 5, with 20 bases in between.

The rearrangement uses TRBV2 and TRBJ2-5, with TRBD2 matching over 9 bases. The CDR3 consists of 15 residues. The V segment lost 7 bases and the J segment 7 bases; nucleotides outside the gene matches: 13. Looked up from germline, CDR1 is SNHLY and CDR2 is FYNNEI. The CDR3 nucleotides are TGTGCCAGCACCCCCCGGCGGGAGGGCCGTGGGACCCAGTACTTC. Amino acid sequence: CASTPRREGRGTQYF.

The gene calls are TRBV24-1 and TRBJ1-5, with TRBD1 identical over 12 bases. CDR1 is KGHDR and CDR2 is SFDVKD in the germline V gene. CDR3 length: 15 residues. Trimming cost V 3 bases and J 7 bases; bases outside gene matches: 3. The CDR3 loop is CATSDGTGGRQPQHF. The CDR3 nucleotides are TGTGCCACCAGTGATGGGACAGGGGGCCGACAGCCCCAGCATTTT.

V is TRBV7-3 and J is TRBJ2-3; 9 positions match TRBD2. The V and J ends lost 2 bases and 2 bases, in that order; junction bases with no gene match: 14. Germline values: CDR1 SGHTA, CDR2 FQGTGA. The CDR3 has 19 residues. This CDR3 reads CASSLGVLRGGQSTDTQYF. The CDR3 DNA follows: TGTGCCAGCAGCTTAGGGGTGCTGCGGGGGGGACAATCCACAGATACGCAGTATTTT.

This sequence joins TRBV2 and TRBJ1-6; no clear D. This CDR3 is 14 amino acids long. The germline CDR1 and CDR2 sequences are SNHLY and FYNNEI. V shed 6 bases and J shed 10 bases, with 16 bases lying between them. The CDR3 sequence is CASRLSASGSPLHF. The CDR3 region has the DNA TGTGCCAGCAGACTTAGCGCATCGGGGTCACCCCTCCACTTT.